This T cell receptor beta chain emerged from a study of STAT5B mutations in CD4+ large granular lymphocyte leukemia. Germline CDR1 and CDR2: SNHLY and FYNNEI. The CDR3 has 12 residues. The assay was immunoSEQ multiplex PCR, and TCRdb's table has in-frame clones only and misses some. The data hold under 40,000 clones, with around 84% observed a single time. Study conclusions and caveats: TRBV06-family usage was enriched in top patient clones (8/27) versus controls (2/35).

Details on this clone: Its antigen remains unknown. A junction end diverges from the germline sequence, so it may reflect a read error.

This sequence joins TRBV2 and TRBJ2-3; 12 bases are a match to TRBD2. Sequencing was performed on CD4+ T cells from blood buffy coats. The receptor's source is a human donor in good health. The CDR3 region is CASIGLAGWGNF. The CDR3 coding sequence is TGTGCCAGCATTGGACTAGCGGGATGGGGGAATTTT. Filled out from reference TRBV2 and TRBJ2-3, the complete variable domain reads EPEVTQTPSHQVTQMGQEVILRCVPISNHLYFYWYRQILGQKVEFLVSFYNNEISEKSEIFDDQFSVERPDGSNFTLKIRSTKLEDSAMYFCASIGLAGWGNFGPGTRLTVL.